This passage covers 5 T cell receptor beta chains from one sample sequenced in a study of cytomegalovirus exposure and HLA in healthy donors. The primer mix had 60 Vbeta and 13 Jbeta primers. Data came from immunoSEQ multiplex PCR; TCRdb stores just in-frame clones and leaves some out. The table has approximately 110,000 clones, around three quarters seen once. Material: PBMCs. The source is a man aged 25 to 45 in good health and CMV-seropositive.

This clone was seen just once. The chain employs TRBV4-3 and TRBJ2-3, with D possibly being TRBD1 (5 bases). This CDR3 has 15 residues. CDR1 and CDR2 from the germline V gene are LGHNA and YSLEER. V lost 0 bases to trimming and J lost 0 bases, with 7 bases between them. DNA of the CDR3: TGCGCCAGCAGCCAAGAAAGGGGTAGCACAGATACGCAGTATTTT. Its protein product is CASSQERGSTDTQYF.

The V and J genes are TRBV28 and TRBJ2-2; tentatively, D is TRBD1 (6 bases). The CDR3 loop spans 15 amino acids. V was trimmed by 7 bases and J by 4 bases, leaving 16 bases between them. CDR1 is MDHEN and CDR2 is SYDVKM in the germline V gene. CDR3: CASTSKGVGTGELFF. The CDR3 DNA reads as TGTGCCAGCACTAGCAAGGGGGTAGGCACCGGGGAGCTGTTTTTT. The entire variable domain, with the rest obtained from reference TRBV28 and TRBJ2-2, is as follows: DVKVTQSSRYLVKRTGEKVFLECVQDMDHENMFWYRQDPGLGLRLIYFSYDVKMKEKGDIPEGYSVSREKKERFSLILESASTNQTSMYLCASTSKGVGTGELFFGEGSRLTVL.

This clone turned up a few times. The gene calls are TRBV6-6 and TRBJ1-1; possible D gene TRBD1, 5 bases. V lost 5 bases and J 1 base, leaving 11 bases between the germline ends. Germline-derived CDR1 and CDR2 are MNHNY and SVGAGI (reference sequence). The CDR3 is made up of 14 amino acids. The CDR3 nucleotides are TGTGCCAGCAGTCCCCGGGGGGGGAACACTGAAGCTTTCTTT. This encodes CASSPRGGNTEAFF.

The gene calls are TRBV9 and TRBJ1-5; D is unclear. The CDR3 length is 15 residues. Trimming took 0 bases from V and 6 from J, leaving 13 bases between them. Germline CDR1 and CDR2: SGDLS and YYNGEE. The DNA of the CDR3 is TGTGCCAGCAGCGTAGGAACTGAGGGAACTCAGCCCCAGCATTTT. Its translation is CASSVGTEGTQPQHF.

This rearrangement joins TRBV6-6 to TRBJ2-5; no definite D call. The J call may be mistaken, given a closer DNA end match to TRBJ2-7. There are 13 residues in the CDR3. Germline CDR1 and CDR2: MNHNY and SVGAGI (reference sequence). The CDR3 is CASSTRQNYEQYF. CDR3 in DNA: TGTGCCAGCAGTACAAGGCAGAACTACGAGCAGTACTTC.